There are a few counts of the clone carrying this T cell receptor (beta chain). Its specificity is unknown. This entry is derived from a study of T cells after yellow fever vaccination. Notes on the study in general: Across the CD4 and CD8 compartments, a small share of clonotypes was present in both. Most primary-vaccination clones reappeared after the booster (about 95% CD4, 75% to 90% CD8).

The CDR3 runs 14 residues. The V gene's germline CDR1 is MNHEY and CDR2 SVGAGI. J lost 10 bases, V lost 2 bases, and 7 bases had no gene match. In making TCR cDNA, 5'RACE template switching added a universal primer site and UMIs to it. Using its own MiXCR run on the 5' RACE reads, TCRdb lists one record per CDR3 protein. This table holds approximately 510,000 distinct CDR3 sequences, 21% found once. This rearrangement joins TRBV6-5 to TRBJ2-1; 8 positions agree with TRBD1. This specimen was PBMCs, taken less than 25 days after the first yellow fever vaccination. The clonotype comes from a man between 18 and 29 years old who received the YFV17D yellow fever vaccine. CDR3 sequence: CASSYEGQDREQFF. CDR3 in DNA: TGTGCCAGCAGTTACGAGGGACAGGACCGGGAGCAGTTCTTC.